These 28 T cell receptor beta chains share one sample of origin, sequenced in a study of beta chain features in type 1 diabetes. No cognate antigen is known for these TCRs. Every bit of the isolated RNA underwent reverse transcription, so sequencing read expressed TCRB transcripts. The method was immunoSEQ multiplex PCR; TCRdb's version includes in-frame clones alone and lacks a portion of them. This sample carries tens of thousands of clones, around 40% of them seen once, and the ten largest clones take roughly 1.5%. Study-wide results and limits: Shorter TCRB CDR3s, moderately but significantly so, marked every one of the four CD4+ subsets in Type 1 diabetes patients.

The sample taken for sequencing was Tregs from blood. The receptor set was obtained from a man between 25 and 39 years old with type 1 diabetes.

The J gene is TRBJ1-5, the V gene TRBV4-3; D gene unclear. The CDR3 loop spans 16 amino acids. The germline gives CDR1 LGHNA, CDR2 YSLEER. V was clipped by 0 bases and J by 0 bases, with 9 bases between them. The CDR3 region is CASSQDSYGSNQPQHF. The CDR3 region has the DNA TGCGCCAGCAGCCAAGATTCATACGGTAGCAATCAGCCCCAGCATTTT.

This clone appeared a few times. V is TRBV15 and J is TRBJ2-1, with 7 bases aligning to TRBD1. V lost 3 bases to trimming and J lost 6 bases; unmatched junction nucleotides: 2. The CDR3 sequence is 13 residues long. Germline V lookup: CDR1 LNHNV, CDR2 YYDKDF (reference sequence). CDR3 coding DNA: TGTGCCACCAGCAGGGGACAGTTCAATGAGCAGTTCTTC. Amino acid sequence: CATSRGQFNEQFF.

The V gene is TRBV27, the J gene TRBJ2-5, with 9 bases fitting TRBD2. The DNA end is a closer match to TRBJ2-7, so the J assignment may be wrong. The CDR3 has 18 amino acids. Germline V CDR1 and CDR2: MNHEY, SMNVEV (reference sequence). CDR3 region: CASAPRGRALYSPYEQYF. The CDR3 DNA sequence: TGTGCCAGCGCGCCTCGCGGGAGGGCGTTGTATTCCCCCTACGAGCAGTACTTC.

The chain joins TRBV6-5 to TRBJ2-2, with D possibly TRBD1 on 6 matching bases. Germline-derived CDR1 and CDR2 are MNHEY and SVGAGI. CDR3 length: 13 amino acids. The V and J ends lost 4 bases and 3 bases respectively, with 6 bases between them. For the CDR3, the DNA is TGTGCCAGCAGTTGGGGGCACACCGGGGAGCTGTTTTTT. It encodes CASSWGHTGELFF.

CDR3 in amino acids: CASSYSSSGANVLTF. CDR3 DNA sequence: TGTGCCAGCAGCTACAGTAGCTCTGGGGCCAACGTCCTGACTTTC. The chain carries TRBV6-6 and TRBJ2-6; no clear D. The germline V gene has CDR1 MNHNY and CDR2 SVGAGI (reference sequence). The V end lost 6 bases, the J end lost 0 bases, and 9 bases lay between the germline ends. The CDR3 runs to 15 residues.

Concerning this clone: Germline is not matched at one junction end, which may reflect a read error. The J gene is TRBJ2-2, the V gene TRBV7-7; 9 nucleotides align to TRBD2. CDR1 is SSHAT and CDR2 is FNYEAQ in the germline V gene (reference sequence). The CDR3 is made up of 15 amino acids. CDR3 in amino acids: CASSPLAGVSGELFF. Written as DNA, the CDR3 is TGTGCTAGCAGCCCGTTAGCGGGAGTTTCCGGGGAGCTGTTTTTT.

V and J are TRBV11-2 and TRBJ2-7, with 7 bases identical to TRBD1. CDR1 is SGHAT and CDR2 is FQNNGV in the germline V gene. The trim removed 0 bases at V and 2 bases at J, leaving 1 base unmatched. The CDR3 is 14 amino acids. The CDR3 region is CASSLEGTAYEQYF. In DNA form, the CDR3 reads TGTGCCAGCAGCTTAGAGGGGACAGCCTACGAGCAGTACTTC.

This clone came up once. This chain uses TRBV19 with TRBJ2-7; possibly TRBD1 for D (5 bases). From germline, CDR1 is LNHDA and CDR2 SQIVND (reference sequence). The ends were cut back, 8 bases at V and 2 bases at J, with 10 bases in the middle. This CDR3 contains 12 residues. The CDR3 sequence is CASSKGPYEQYF. CDR3 coding DNA: TGTGCCAGTTCTAAGGGGCCCTACGAGCAGTACTTC. The entire variable domain, with the rest obtained from reference TRBV19 and TRBJ2-7, is as follows: DGGITQSPKYLFRKEGQNVTLSCEQNLNHDAMYWYRQDPGQGLRLIYYSQIVNDFQKGDIAEGYSVSREKKESFPLTVTSAQKNPTAFYLCASSKGPYEQYFGPGTRLTVT.

The chain employs TRBV7-2 and TRBJ2-3; 14 nucleotides match TRBD2. This CDR3 contains 17 residues. V was clipped by 5 bases and J by 6 bases; unmatched bases: 10. The germline V gene has CDR1 SGHTA and CDR2 FQGNSA. CDR3 in amino acids: CASSRQGLAGVPDTQYF. CDR3 nucleotides: TGTGCCAGCAGCCGACAGGGACTAGCGGGAGTCCCCGATACGCAGTATTTT. The full variable domain, with the rest looked up from reference TRBV7-2 and TRBJ2-3, is GAGVSQSPSNKVTEKGKDVELRCDPISGHTALYWYRQSLGQGLEFLIYFQGNSAPDKSGLPSDRFSAERTGGSVSTLTIQRTQQEDSAVYLCASSRQGLAGVPDTQYFGPGTRLTVL.

The chain is built from TRBV15 and TRBJ2-3; the match to TRBD2 covers 9 bases. The CDR3 is made up of 18 amino acids. Unmatched junction bases numbered 12, after V lost 0 bases and J lost 5 bases. From germline, CDR1 is LNHNV and CDR2 YYDKDF (reference sequence). The CDR3 sequence is CATSRDRGRAGGRDTQYF. For the CDR3, the DNA is TGTGCCACCAGCAGAGACAGAGGGAGAGCGGGAGGACGAGATACGCAGTATTTT.

The J gene is TRBJ1-3, the V gene TRBV5-1; a weak D match, TRBD1 (5 bases). Germline CDR1 reads SGHRS; CDR2 reads YFSETQ. The CDR3 has 14 amino acids. V was shortened by 1 base and J by 3 bases, with 8 bases between the two germline ends. The CDR3 protein is CASSLSGDGNTIYF. DNA for the CDR3: TGCGCCAGCAGCTTGTCGGGGGATGGAAACACCATATATTTT. Combining the CDR3 with reference TRBV5-1 and TRBJ1-3 gives the whole variable domain KAGVTQTPRYLIKTRGQQVTLSCSPISGHRSVSWYQQTPGQGLQFLFEYFSETQRNKGNFPGRFSGRQFSNSRSEMNVSTLELGDSALYLCASSLSGDGNTIYFGEGSWLTVV.

The chain links TRBV19 to TRBJ2-5, with TRBD2 as a possible D gene (6 bases). With 3 bases removed from V and 2 bases from J, the gap between germline ends came to 10 bases. The CDR3 loop spans 14 amino acids. The germline V gene has CDR1 LNHDA and CDR2 SQIVND (reference sequence). The CDR3 DNA reads TGTGCCAGTAGTATGACCGGGGGACAAGAGACCCAGTACTTC. Amino acids: CASSMTGGQETQYF. Combining the CDR3 with reference TRBV19 and TRBJ2-5 gives the whole variable domain DGGITQSPKYLFRKEGQNVTLSCEQNLNHDAMYWYRQDPGQGLRLIYYSQIVNDFQKGDIAEGYSVSREKKESFPLTVTSAQKNPTAFYLCASSMTGGQETQYFGPGTRLLVL.

This clone was found a few times. This sequence joins TRBV6-5 and TRBJ2-3; 10 bases align to TRBD2. The junction had 5 bases not matched to a gene; V was cut back by 6 bases and J by 5 bases. Germline V lookup: CDR1 MNHEY, CDR2 SVGAGI. The CDR3 extends over 14 amino acids. The CDR3 bases are TGTGCCAGCAGCGTACTAGCGGGAAGAGATACGCAGTATTTT. Translation: CASSVLAGRDTQYF.

The rearrangement uses TRBV19 and TRBJ1-1; 7 bases are a match to TRBD1. V was clipped by 7 bases and J by 10 bases; unmatched bases: 6. This CDR3 has 11 amino acids. Germline assignment: CDR1 LNHDA and CDR2 SQIVND (reference sequence). For the CDR3, the DNA is TGTGCCAGTAACGACAGGGACGGAGCTTTCTTT. Protein sequence: CASNDRDGAFF.

The chain is built from TRBV27 and TRBJ2-1; 13 nucleotides line up with TRBD2. J gave up 10 bases and V 6 bases, and 15 bases lay outside the gene matches. CDR3 size: 17 residues. Per germline, CDR1 MNHEY and CDR2 SMNVEV (reference sequence). CDR3 sequence: CASRIRGGLAGSQEQFF. The CDR3 nucleotides read TGTGCCAGCAGAATCAGGGGGGGACTAGCGGGGAGCCAAGAGCAGTTCTTC.

The genes are TRBV18 and TRBJ2-7, with 13 bases matching TRBD2. Germline values: CDR1 KGHSH, CDR2 LQKENI. The junction had 5 bases not matched to a gene; V was cut back by 4 bases and J by 2 bases. There are 16 residues in the CDR3. CDR3 in DNA: TGTGCCAGCTCACTAGGGACTAGCGGGATTACCTACGAGCAGTACTTC. Encoded protein: CASSLGTSGITYEQYF.

The chain links TRBV5-1 to TRBJ2-5, with a weak D call TRBD1 (6 bases). This CDR3 is 15 amino acids long. Trimming left V 2 bases short and J 1 base short, with 12 bases between. CDR1 is SGHRS and CDR2 is YFSETQ in the germline V gene. The CDR3 bases are TGCGCCAGCAGCTTCACAGGGACCCTCCAAGAGACCCAGTACTTC. Its protein is CASSFTGTLQETQYF.

This clone has only a few counts. V usage is TRBV27 and J usage is TRBJ1-1; D gene uncertain. V gave up 6 bases and J gave up 0 bases, with 11 bases separating them. Germline V gene sequence: CDR1 MNHEY, CDR2 SMNVEV (reference sequence). The CDR3 consists of 14 residues. The CDR3 is CASSPSVVNTEAFF. CDR3 coding DNA: TGTGCCAGCAGCCCCTCGGTGGTGAACACTGAAGCTTTCTTT.

This clone was counted only a few times. V gene TRBV7-2 combines with J gene TRBJ2-2; 9 nucleotides align to TRBD2. The CDR3 is made up of 16 amino acids. Trimming at V came to 2 bases and at J to 3 bases, leaving 4 bases not matched to a gene. CDR1 and CDR2 from the germline V gene are SGHTA and FQGNSA. CDR3 in amino acids: CASSLFAGGDTGELFF. In nucleotides, the CDR3 is TGTGCCAGCAGCTTATTTGCGGGAGGGGACACCGGGGAGCTGTTTTTT.

The chain uses TRBV7-8 and TRBJ2-7, with D possibly matching TRBD2 (5 bases). The CDR3 runs 17 residues. The germline CDR1 and CDR2 sequences are SGHVS and FQNEAQ. V lost 1 base and J 3 bases, leaving 19 bases between the germline ends. The DNA of the CDR3 is TGTGCCAGCAGCTTAGTTTCATCACTCGCCGCGGGCTACGAGCAGTACTTC. This codes for CASSLVSSLAAGYEQYF.

This clone came up a few times. J is TRBJ1-1 and V is TRBV7-6; 8 bases are shared with TRBD1. This CDR3 is built from 17 residues. CDR1 SGHVS and CDR2 FNYEAQ come from the germline V gene. The J segment lost 5 bases and the V segment lost 1 base, leaving 12 bases of the junction unmatched. Here the CDR3 reads CASSLGPQGAEGTEAFF. Here the CDR3 DNA reads TGTGCCAGCAGCTTAGGGCCCCAGGGGGCAGAGGGGACTGAAGCTTTCTTT.

The chain has TRBV7-2 and TRBJ2-7; D is perhaps TRBD1 (6 bases). Trimming stripped 5 bases from V and 4 bases from J, with 24 bases between. Germline V gene data show CDR1 as SGHTA and CDR2 as FQGNSA. The CDR3 sequence is 17 residues long. This CDR3 reads CASSLSGLFGTRYEQYF. CDR3 sequence (DNA): TGTGCCAGCAGCCTTTCGGGCCTATTCGGGACAAGGTACGAGCAGTACTTC.

V gene TRBV4-2 combines with J gene TRBJ2-6, with D maybe TRBD1 (5 bases). V was cut by 1 base and J by 1 base, with 8 bases left in between. CDR1 is LGHNA and CDR2 is YNFKEQ in the germline V gene. This CDR3 has 16 amino acids. The CDR3 protein is CASSQAQGSGANVLTF. The CDR3 DNA sequence: TGTGCCAGCAGCCAAGCCCAGGGTTCTGGGGCCAACGTCCTGACTTTC.

This chain links TRBV19 with TRBJ2-1; 7 bases are shared with TRBD2. This CDR3 comprises 16 residues. Per germline, CDR1 LNHDA and CDR2 SQIVND (reference sequence). V gave up 6 bases and J gave up 6 bases; unmatched junction bases: 14. The DNA of the CDR3 is TGTGCCAGTAGCGCTCCACCGGGACTATATGCCAATGAGCAGTTCTTC. Translated, it gives CASSAPPGLYANEQFF.

The V gene is TRBV4-1, the J gene TRBJ2-7; 9 bases line up with TRBD2. CDR3 length equals 13 residues. With V trimmed by 4 bases and J by 5 bases, 3 bases remained unmatched. Germline V gene data show CDR1 as MGHRA and CDR2 as YSYEKL. The CDR3 nucleotides read TGCGCCAGCAGCCCGGGACTAGCCCACGAGCAGTACTTC. Its translation is CASSPGLAHEQYF.

This clone was seen a handful of times. The V and J genes are TRBV7-9 and TRBJ2-1, with 8 bases identical to TRBD1. V lost 5 bases, J lost 12 bases, and 18 bases stayed unmatched. From germline, CDR1 is SEHNR and CDR2 FQNEAQ (reference sequence). This CDR3 has 16 residues. The CDR3 loop reads CASSISRGQGFTLQFF. The DNA of the CDR3 is TGTGCCAGCAGCATAAGCCGCGGACAGGGATTTACTTTGCAGTTCTTC.

The V call is TRBV5-4, the J call TRBJ1-5, with D possibly TRBD1 on 5 matching bases. Germline-derived CDR1 and CDR2 are SGHNT and YYREEE (reference sequence). The CDR3 has 14 amino acids. The V and J ends lost 0 bases and 5 bases respectively, with 9 bases between them. The CDR3 sequence is CASSLGPQDQPQHF. In DNA form, the CDR3 reads TGTGCCAGCAGCTTGGGTCCACAGGATCAGCCCCAGCATTTT.

This clone was seen a handful of times. J is TRBJ2-1 and V is TRBV5-1; D unresolved. The V end was cut by 5 bases, the J end by 0 bases, with 9 bases between. The CDR3 has 14 amino acids. The V gene's germline CDR1 is SGHRS and CDR2 YFSETQ. The chain's CDR3 is CASRVLSSYNEQFF. The CDR3 region has the DNA TGCGCCAGCAGGGTCCTAAGCTCCTACAATGAGCAGTTCTTC.